Listed here are 29 T cell receptor beta chains from one sample, sequenced in a study of CD8+ T cells in alopecia areata (dated by TCRdb to 2016 to 2019). Explained via the paper, the time point label denotes: more than 3 weeks on oral tofacitinib. The treatment or condition label, as the study defines it: oral pan-JAK inhibitor, 5-10 mg twice daily. The library was prepared using the immunoSEQ multiplex PCR assay. To provide template for TCR sequencing, every sample had RNA extracted and reverse transcribed into cDNA. TCRdb took this table from immuneACCESS and kept in-frame rearrangements with V and J called. Such tables lack part of the clones; where checked against another copy, unresolved V genes explain under half of the gap, and the rest is unexplained. The sample includes under 150,000 clones, with 53% observed a single time. The top ten hold roughly 0.5% of the sample. The sample in question was CD4+ T cells sorted from blood, obtained at week 4, from a patient treated with tofacitinib. Source of these receptors: a human donor with alopecia areata.

This chain's CDR3 is CASSLLRVNTGELFF. The CDR3 region has the DNA TGTGCCAGCAGCTTATTGAGAGTTAACACCGGGGAGCTGTTTTTT. The rearrangement uses TRBV7-2 and TRBJ2-2, with D uncertain. This CDR3 is built from 15 residues. The germline V gene encodes CDR1 SGHTA and CDR2 FQGNSA. Trimming shortened V by 2 bases and J by 2 bases, and 9 bases separated the two germline ends. Drawing the rest from reference TRBV7-2 and TRBJ2-2, the complete variable domain is GAGVSQSPSNKVTEKGKDVELRCDPISGHTALYWYRQSLGQGLEFLIYFQGNSAPDKSGLPSDRFSAERTGGSVSTLTIQRTQQEDSAVYLCASSLLRVNTGELFFGEGSRLTVL.

The gene calls are TRBV29-1 and TRBJ2-7; D is uncertain. V dropped 3 bases and J dropped 6 bases, with 12 bases sitting between them. The germline CDR1 and CDR2 sequences are SQVTM and ANQGSEA. There are 12 residues in the CDR3. CDR3 sequence (DNA): TGCAGCGTTGATGGGTCGTCTGGCGAGCAGTACTTC. Translation: CSVDGSSGEQYF.

This chain connects TRBV7-2 to TRBJ2-1, with 7 bases matching TRBD1. The CDR3 extends over 13 amino acids. CDR1 and CDR2 from the germline V gene are SGHTA and FQGNSA. V was clipped by 4 bases and J by 5 bases; unmatched bases: 2. The CDR3 sequence: CASSSTGNNEQFF. CDR3 nucleotide sequence: TGTGCCAGCAGCTCGACAGGGAACAATGAGCAGTTCTTC. The full variable domain, in which reference TRBV7-2 and TRBJ2-1 provide the parts outside the CDR3, is GAGVSQSPSNKVTEKGKDVELRCDPISGHTALYWYRQSLGQGLEFLIYFQGNSAPDKSGLPSDRFSAERTGGSVSTLTIQRTQQEDSAVYLCASSSTGNNEQFFGPGTRLTVL.

The chain links TRBV9 to TRBJ2-4, with D possibly being TRBD2 (6 bases). The V end was cut by 5 bases, the J end by 6 bases, with 18 bases between. The germline gives CDR1 SGDLS, CDR2 YYNGEE. The CDR3 is 15 residues long. The CDR3 spells CASSPRPQGGNIQYF. CDR3 sequence (DNA): TGTGCCAGCAGTCCTAGGCCCCAGGGAGGAAACATTCAGTACTTC.

This clone was detected only a few times. J is TRBJ2-3 and V is TRBV30; TRBD1 agrees at 7 bases. The CDR3 runs 15 residues. V lost 2 bases to trimming and J lost 0 bases; unmatched junction nucleotides: 5. Germline values: CDR1 GTSNPN, CDR2 SVGIG (reference sequence). The CDR3 sequence is CAWSRDRVSTDTQYF. The CDR3 region has the DNA TGTGCCTGGAGTCGGGACAGAGTTAGCACAGATACGCAGTATTTT. The full variable domain, rest sourced from reference TRBV30 and TRBJ2-3, is SQTIHQWPATLVQPVGSPLSLECTVEGTSNPNLYWYRQAAGRGLQLLFYSVGIGQISSEVPQNLSASRPQDRQFILSSKKLLLSDSGFYLCAWSRDRVSTDTQYFGPGTRLTVL.

This chain links TRBV15 with TRBJ2-1, with 10 bases fitting TRBD1. V shed 5 bases, J shed 5 bases, and the junction held 6 bases outside the gene matches. Germline V gives CDR1 LNHNV, CDR2 YYDKDF (reference sequence). This CDR3 has 15 residues. CDR3 in DNA: TGTGCCACCAGCGCGGGACAGGGGACAAACAATGAGCAGTTCTTC. This sequence encodes CATSAGQGTNNEQFF.

V gene TRBV30 combines with J gene TRBJ2-7, with 12 bases aligning to TRBD2. Looked up from germline, CDR1 is GTSNPN and CDR2 is SVGIG (reference sequence). This CDR3 has 13 amino acids. J was trimmed by 4 bases and V by 3 bases; bases with no gene match: 1. The CDR3 coding sequence is TGTGCCTGGAGACTAGCGGGAGGATACGAGCAGTACTTC. This codes for CAWRLAGGYEQYF.

CDR3 in amino acids: CASSHRGPAGETQYF. The CDR3, as DNA: TGCGCCAGCAGCCACCGGGGGCCTGCGGGAGAGACCCAGTACTTC. The rearrangement links TRBV5-1 to TRBJ2-5, with D perhaps TRBD1 or TRBD2 (6 bases each). The CDR3 is 15 amino acids. Germline V gene lookup returns CDR1 SGHRS and CDR2 YFSETQ. Trimming removed 4 bases from V and 4 bases from J, with 17 bases in between. The whole variable domain, remainder taken from reference TRBV5-1 and TRBJ2-5, is KAGVTQTPRYLIKTRGQQVTLSCSPISGHRSVSWYQQTPGQGLQFLFEYFSETQRNKGNFPGRFSGRQFSNSRSEMNVSTLELGDSALYLCASSHRGPAGETQYFGPGTRLLVL.

The chain has TRBV2 and TRBJ2-6; D possibly matches TRBD1 or TRBD2 (6 bases each). Trimming took off 6 bases at V and 2 bases at J, with 11 bases between the two ends. The CDR3 is made up of 15 amino acids. The germline gives CDR1 SNHLY, CDR2 FYNNEI. The CDR3 loop reads CASSLRGAGANVLTF. CDR3 bases: TGTGCCAGCAGCCTGAGGGGGGCTGGGGCCAACGTCCTGACTTTC.

The chain is built from TRBV6-6 and TRBJ2-3; 11 bases match TRBD1. Losses at the gene ends were 7 bases for V and 5 bases for J; bases not matched to a gene: 5. CDR1 is MNHNY and CDR2 is SVGAGI in the germline V gene (reference sequence). CDR3 length: 14 residues. The CDR3 bases are TGTGCCAGCAACCGGGGGACAGGGGGAGATACGCAGTATTTT. This codes for CASNRGTGGDTQYF.

The V call is TRBV29-1, the J call TRBJ1-1, with D perhaps matching TRBD1 (5 bases). Trimming cost V 3 bases and J 1 base, with 9 bases left between them. The CDR3 has 13 residues. Germline loops: CDR1 SQVTM, CDR2 ANQGSEA. The CDR3 region has the DNA TGCAGCGTTGACCCCGACAGGAACACTGAAGCTTTCTTT. This encodes CSVDPDRNTEAFF.

V is TRBV29-1 and J is TRBJ1-1; D ambiguous. Trimming shortened V by 0 bases and J by 1 base, and 6 bases separated the two germline ends. CDR3 size: 13 residues. The germline V gene encodes CDR1 SQVTM and CDR2 ANQGSEA. The CDR3 DNA follows: TGCAGCGTTGAAGATTTAACGAACACTGAAGCTTTCTTT. It yields the protein CSVEDLTNTEAFF. Full variable domain (rest looked up from reference TRBV29-1 and TRBJ1-1): SAVISQKPSRDICQRGTSLTIQCQVDSQVTMMFWYRQQPGQSLTLIATANQGSEATYESGFVIDKFPISRPNLTFSTLTVSNMSPEDSSIYLCSVEDLTNTEAFFGQGTRLTVV.

The chain uses TRBV30 and TRBJ2-5, with 10 bases lining up with TRBD2. Germline lookup yields CDR1 GTSNPN and CDR2 SVGIG (reference sequence). With 4 bases clipped from V and 5 bases from J, the junction kept 4 bases outside the gene matches. CDR3 length: 13 residues. CDR3 sequence reads: CAWTLLAGETQYF. The CDR3 nucleotides read TGTGCCTGGACGTTACTAGCGGGGGAGACCCAGTACTTC.

This chain joins TRBV6-5 and TRBJ2-7; no definite D call. Germline V gene sequence: CDR1 MNHEY, CDR2 SVGAGI. The CDR3 is 14 residues long. The V end lost 0 bases, the J end lost 1 base, and 7 bases lay between the germline ends. For the CDR3, the DNA is TGTGCCAGCAGTTACTCCCAGACTTCCTACGAGCAGTACTTC. Encoded protein: CASSYSQTSYEQYF.

The rearrangement uses TRBV9 and TRBJ1-6; D unresolved. This CDR3 is 12 amino acids long. Germline V gene data show CDR1 as SGDLS and CDR2 as YYNGEE. V lost 4 bases to trimming and J lost 8 bases, with 7 bases between them. CDR3 loop: CASSSVDSPLHF. DNA of the CDR3: TGTGCCAGCAGCAGCGTGGATTCACCCCTCCACTTT. Drawing the rest from reference TRBV9 and TRBJ1-6, the complete variable domain is DSGVTQTPKHLITATGQRVTLRCSPRSGDLSVYWYQQSLDQGLQFLIQYYNGEERAKGNILERFSAQQFPDLHSELNLSSLELGDSALYFCASSSVDSPLHFGNGTRLTVT.

The gene calls are TRBV5-1 and TRBJ1-2; D unclear. CDR3 length: 11 residues. Germline CDR1 SGHRS, CDR2 YFSETQ. Trimming took off 1 base at V and 10 bases at J, with 8 bases between the two ends. The DNA of the CDR3 is TGCGCCAGCAGCTTGTCAAAAGACTACACCTTC. Translated: CASSLSKDYTF.

In this sample, this clone turned up a few times. The V gene is TRBV16, the J gene TRBJ1-2; D is unresolved. Per the germline V gene, CDR1 is KGHSY and CDR2 is FQNENV. The CDR3 sequence is 14 residues long. The germline V and J ends were trimmed by 2 bases and 2 bases, with 9 bases remaining between them. CDR3 loop: CASSQTMSNYGYTF. The CDR3 nucleotides are TGTGCCAGCAGCCAAACTATGTCCAACTATGGCTACACCTTC.

About this clone: The junction and the germline gene differ at one end; a read error may be behind it. This sequence joins TRBV5-1 and TRBJ2-5; no clear D gene. From germline, CDR1 is SGHRS and CDR2 YFSETQ. The CDR3 loop spans 11 amino acids. The DNA for the CDR3 is TGCGCCAGCACCTTGGAGGAGACCCAGTACTTC. It encodes CASTLEETQYF.

In its sample, this clone was seen a few times. This chain joins TRBV29-1 and TRBJ2-5; TRBD2 matches 8 bases. V shed 5 bases, J shed 2 bases, and the junction held 4 bases outside the gene matches. The CDR3 runs 13 residues. The germline V gene has CDR1 SQVTM and CDR2 ANQGSEA. The CDR3 loop reads CSVREGQQETQYF. CDR3 DNA: TGCAGCGTTCGGGAGGGGCAGCAAGAGACCCAGTACTTC. Drawing the rest from reference TRBV29-1 and TRBJ2-5, the complete variable domain is SAVISQKPSRDICQRGTSLTIQCQVDSQVTMMFWYRQQPGQSLTLIATANQGSEATYESGFVIDKFPISRPNLTFSTLTVSNMSPEDSSIYLCSVREGQQETQYFGPGTRLLVL.

The chain joins TRBV29-1 to TRBJ2-7, with unresolved D. The CDR3 covers 13 residues. V lost 0 bases to trimming and J lost 7 bases, with 13 bases between them. CDR1 is SQVTM and CDR2 is ANQGSEA in the germline V gene. CDR3 coding DNA: TGCAGCGTTGAAGAACTTAAGGGTCGGGAGCAGTACTTC. Translated: CSVEELKGREQYF.

CDR3 nucleotide sequence: TGTGCCAGCAGCTCGGGACAGAGCTACACCTTC. Its protein is CASSSGQSYTF. This chain uses TRBV5-4 with TRBJ1-2; 7 nucleotides line up with TRBD1. This CDR3 comprises 11 residues. The V and J ends lost 3 bases and 9 bases, in that order; junction bases with no gene match: 2. CDR1 SGHNT and CDR2 YYREEE come from the germline V gene (reference sequence).

In this sample, this clone turned up a few times. This rearrangement joins TRBV7-9 to TRBJ1-1; TRBD1 might be the D (6 bases). Germline V lookup: CDR1 SEHNR, CDR2 FQNEAQ (reference sequence). The CDR3 sequence is 15 residues long. Trimming pared 5 bases from V and 4 bases from J, leaving 17 bases between. CDR3 sequence reads: CASSPLGGAPTEAFF. CDR3 DNA: TGTGCCAGCAGCCCGTTAGGGGGGGCGCCCACTGAAGCTTTCTTT.

The DNA for the CDR3 is TGTGCCATCAGTGAGGACAGCCGATACGAGCAGTACTTC. Its protein is CAISEDSRYEQYF. V usage is TRBV10-3 and J usage is TRBJ2-7; D possibly corresponds to TRBD1 (5 bases). V was shortened by 2 bases and J by 4 bases, with 9 bases between the two germline ends. The CDR3 runs to 13 residues. Germline-derived CDR1 and CDR2 are ENHRY and SYGVKD.

The chain carries TRBV30 and TRBJ1-2; D is unclear. Trimming removed 0 bases at V and 4 bases at J, with 9 bases between. This CDR3 region has 13 residues. The germline gives CDR1 GTSNPN, CDR2 SVGIG (reference sequence). CDR3 sequence: CAWSVRMGYGYTF. Here the CDR3 DNA reads TGTGCCTGGAGTGTAAGGATGGGCTATGGCTACACCTTC.

The chain carries TRBV25-1 and TRBJ1-2; D not certain. Germline CDR1 MGHDK, CDR2 SYGVNS. Trimming left V 3 bases short and J 6 bases short, with 11 bases between. The CDR3 spans 13 residues. CDR3 nucleotide sequence: TGTGCCAGCAGTGACCTACGAAAGGATGGCTACACCTTC. This translates into CASSDLRKDGYTF.

This sequence joins TRBV15 and TRBJ2-7, with D perhaps matching TRBD1 (5 bases). Germline assignment: CDR1 LNHNV and CDR2 YYDKDF (reference sequence). Trimming pared 3 bases from V and 0 bases from J, leaving 12 bases between. The CDR3 contains 15 residues. The CDR3 DNA is TGTGCCACCAGCAGCCGGCAAGGGGCCTCCTACGAGCAGTACTTC. This translates into CATSSRQGASYEQYF.

The CDR3, as DNA: TGTGCCAGCAGTTTGGGGGACAGGGGGAGAACTGAAGCTTTCTTT. Translated: CASSLGDRGRTEAFF. The genes are TRBV6-5 and TRBJ1-1, with TRBD1 matching 11 bases. The CDR3 runs 15 residues. V dropped 4 bases and J dropped 5; count of bases not matched to a gene: 6. CDR1 and CDR2 (germline): MNHEY, SVGAGI.

With regard to this clone: Other DNA variants within this sample encode the same CDR3. The chain uses TRBV9 and TRBJ2-1; perhaps D is TRBD1 or TRBD2 (5 bases each). The CDR3 totals 13 residues. V lost 4 bases and J lost 5, with 10 bases in between. CDR1 is SGDLS and CDR2 is YYNGEE in the germline V gene. Here the CDR3 reads CASSPLGHNEQFF. CDR3 DNA: TGTGCCAGCAGCCCCTTGGGACACAATGAGCAGTTCTTC.

V gene TRBV30 combines with J gene TRBJ1-3, with D uncertain. The CDR3 extends over 14 amino acids. The germline V and J ends were trimmed by 0 bases and 0 bases, with 6 bases remaining between them. CDR1 and CDR2 (germline): GTSNPN, SVGIG (reference sequence). The CDR3 loop is CAWSVSISGNTIYF. CDR3 DNA sequence: TGTGCCTGGAGTGTCTCAATCTCTGGAAACACCATATATTTT.